This paragraph reports one T cell receptor beta chain. What it binds is not known. Other DNA sequences in the sample encode the same CDR3. The sample is drawn from a study of brain T cells in children with intractable seizures. Notes on the study in general: Pre- and post-surgery blood differed in depth, so pre-surgery absences may be undersampling.

Sequencing used immunoSEQ multiplex PCR; TCRdb keeps in-frame clones, though not all of them. Among 110,000 or so clones listed, 94% were seen once. Surgery cases with the highest brain T cell transcript signatures were chosen for sequencing. At least one anti-epileptic drug was given before surgery. The CDR3 length is 15 residues. CDR1 and CDR2 from the germline V gene are MGHRA and YSYEKL. Trimming removed 5 bases from V and 5 bases from J; junction bases left unmatched: 4. The receptor was isolated from a boy in the first two years of life with hemimegalencephaly and intractable seizures. The V gene is TRBV4-1, the J gene TRBJ2-1; 12 nucleotides agree with TRBD1. Sequencing was performed on peripheral blood, taken at surgery. DNA of the CDR3: TGCGCCAGCAGCTTGGGACAGGGGGCTGACAATGAGCAGTTCTTC. It codes for CASSLGQGADNEQFF.